This TCR beta chain was captured by sequencing in a study of T cell repertoires in cytomegalovirus infection. Study information: Carrying CMV and the relevant HLA type showed in public TCR beta signatures.

The CDR3 consists of 16 residues. V was clipped by 4 bases and J by 6 bases, with 21 bases between them. About this clonotype: Its antigen is not known.

TCRdb re-analysed the reads in MiXCR, keeping a single row per CDR3 protein. The sample contains 600,000 to 700,000 distinct CDR3 sequences, around 30% of which appear only once. The clonotype originates from a human donor in good health (CMV status not recorded). Some clones in this sample may be carry-over from other donors' samples. This chain joins TRBV12-3 or TRBV12-4 and TRBJ1-2; a weak D match, TRBD1 (5 bases). The sample in question was cultured PBMCs, obtained from culture after CMV antigen stimulation. CDR3 DNA: TGTGCCAGCAGTTCCCTCAGGGTCCTCTCATTCGATGGCTACACCTTC. Amino acid sequence: CASSSLRVLSFDGYTF.